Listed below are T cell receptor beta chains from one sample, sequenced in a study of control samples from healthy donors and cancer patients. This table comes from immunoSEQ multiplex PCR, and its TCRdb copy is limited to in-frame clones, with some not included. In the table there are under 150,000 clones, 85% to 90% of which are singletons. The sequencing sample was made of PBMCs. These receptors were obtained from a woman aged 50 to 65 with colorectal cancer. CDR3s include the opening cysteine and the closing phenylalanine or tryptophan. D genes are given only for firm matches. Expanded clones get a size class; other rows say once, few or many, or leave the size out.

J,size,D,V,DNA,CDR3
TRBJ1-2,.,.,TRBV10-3,TGTGCCATCAGTGAATCGGGGGCGGACTATGGCTACACCTTC,CAISESGADYGYTF
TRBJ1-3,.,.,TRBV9,TGTGCCAGCAGCGTACAGGCGTACTCTGGAAACACCATATATTTT,CASSVQAYSGNTIYF
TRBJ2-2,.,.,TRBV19,TGTGCCAGTAGTGGTAGCCGGGACACCGGGGAGCTGTTTTTT,CASSGSRDTGELFF
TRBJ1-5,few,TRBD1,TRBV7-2,TGTGCCAGCAGCTCACAGGGGAGTGAGCGTCAGCCCCAGCATTTT,CASSSQGSERQPQHF
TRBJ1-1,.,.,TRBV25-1,TGTGCCAGCAGTAACAGCGGTGTGGGTGAAGCTTTCTTT,CASSNSGVGEAFF
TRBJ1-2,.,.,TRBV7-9,TGTGCCAGCAGCCGGCGGGGAGGGCTTGCTAACTATGGCTACACCTTC,CASSRRGGLANYGYTF
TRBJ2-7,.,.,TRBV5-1,TGCGCCAGCAGCTCATTGGGGGCCTACGAGCAGTACTTC,CASSSLGAYEQYF
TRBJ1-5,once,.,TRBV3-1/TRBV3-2,TGTGCCAGCAGCCAAGGGGCGGATAGCAATCAGCCCCAGCATTTT,CASSQGADSNQPQHF
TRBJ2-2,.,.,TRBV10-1,TGCGCCAGCAGTCCCGGGAGTGTTTCCCCCTACATCACCGGGGAGCTGTTTTTT,CASSPGSVSPYITGELFF
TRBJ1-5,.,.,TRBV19,TGTGCCAGCCGAAGGGGTTGGGACCAGCCCCAGCATTTT,CASRRGWDQPQHF
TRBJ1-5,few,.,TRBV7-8,TGTGCCAGCAGCTGGTTAGGGGACCCTCGGGCCCAGCATTTT,CASSWLGDPRAQHF
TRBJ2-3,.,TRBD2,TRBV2,TGTGCCAGCAGTGTAGCGGGGGGTGTTGGGGATACGCAGTATTTT,CASSVAGGVGDTQYF
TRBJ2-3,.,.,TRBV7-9,TGTGCCAGCAGCTTTACCCTGGGGACAGATACGCAGTATTTT,CASSFTLGTDTQYF
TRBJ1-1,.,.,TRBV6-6,TGTGCCAGCAGTTCATCAGCGCCCGCCGAAGCTTTCTTT,CASSSSAPAEAFF
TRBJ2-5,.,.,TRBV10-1,TGCGCCAGCAGTGAAGGAAAAGAGACCCAGTACTTC,CASSEGKETQYF
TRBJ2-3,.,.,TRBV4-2,TGTGCCAGCAGCCAAGATGGGATTCCCACAGATACGCAGTATTTT,CASSQDGIPTDTQYF
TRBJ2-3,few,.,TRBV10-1,TGCGCCAGCAGTGGGAGTGGGGATACGCAGTATTTT,CASSGSGDTQYF
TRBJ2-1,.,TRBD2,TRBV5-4,TGTGCCAGCAACTTGGCCGCTGGCGAGCGGGGGGGCCGAGATGAGCAGTTCTTC,CASNLAAGERGGRDEQFF
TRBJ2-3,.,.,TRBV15,TGTGCCACCAGCAGTAGGTGGGGGCAGGGCACAGATACGCAGTATTTT,CATSSRWGQGTDTQYF
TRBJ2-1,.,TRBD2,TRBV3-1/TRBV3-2,TGTGCCAGCAGCCAAAGGCGGGGGGCCACCTACAATGAGCAGTTCTTC,CASSQRRGATYNEQFF